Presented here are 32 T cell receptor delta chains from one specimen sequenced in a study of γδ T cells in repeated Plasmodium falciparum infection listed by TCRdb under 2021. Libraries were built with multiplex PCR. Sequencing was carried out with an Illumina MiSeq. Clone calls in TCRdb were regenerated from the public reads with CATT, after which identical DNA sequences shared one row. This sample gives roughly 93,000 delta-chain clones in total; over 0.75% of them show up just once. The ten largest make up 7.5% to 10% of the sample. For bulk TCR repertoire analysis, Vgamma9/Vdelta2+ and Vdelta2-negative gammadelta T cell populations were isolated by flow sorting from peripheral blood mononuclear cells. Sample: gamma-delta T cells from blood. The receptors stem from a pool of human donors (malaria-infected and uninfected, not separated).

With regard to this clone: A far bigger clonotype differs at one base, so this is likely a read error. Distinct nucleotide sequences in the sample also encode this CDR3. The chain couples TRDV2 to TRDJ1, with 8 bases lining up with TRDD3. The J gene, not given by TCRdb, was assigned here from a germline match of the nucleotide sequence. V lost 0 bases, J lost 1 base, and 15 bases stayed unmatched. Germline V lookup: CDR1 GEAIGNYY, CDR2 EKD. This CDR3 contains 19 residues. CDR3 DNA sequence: TGTGCCTGTGACACCTCATACTGGGGGCCTAAAAAAGTCACCGATAAACTCATCTTT. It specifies CACDTSYWGPKKVTDKLIF.

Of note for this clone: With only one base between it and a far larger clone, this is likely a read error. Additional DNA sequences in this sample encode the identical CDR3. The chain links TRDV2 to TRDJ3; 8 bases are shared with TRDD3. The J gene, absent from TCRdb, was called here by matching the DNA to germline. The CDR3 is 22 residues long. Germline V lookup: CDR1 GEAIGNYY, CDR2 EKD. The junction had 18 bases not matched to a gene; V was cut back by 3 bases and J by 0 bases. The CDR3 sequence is CACDRIPADGGSGSWDTRQMFF. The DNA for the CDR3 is TGTGCCTGTGACCGCATTCCTGCAGATGGGGGATCTGGCTCCTGGGACACCCGACAGATGTTTTTC.

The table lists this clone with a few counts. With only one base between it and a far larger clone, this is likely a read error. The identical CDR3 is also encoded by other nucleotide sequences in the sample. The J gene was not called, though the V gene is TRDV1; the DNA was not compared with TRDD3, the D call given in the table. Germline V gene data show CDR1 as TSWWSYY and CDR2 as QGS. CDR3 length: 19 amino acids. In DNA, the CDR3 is TGTGCTCTTGGGGAACTAGTCGCCCCTCGGGGGATAGGGACCGATAAACTCATCTTC. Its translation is CALGELVAPRGIGTDKLIF.

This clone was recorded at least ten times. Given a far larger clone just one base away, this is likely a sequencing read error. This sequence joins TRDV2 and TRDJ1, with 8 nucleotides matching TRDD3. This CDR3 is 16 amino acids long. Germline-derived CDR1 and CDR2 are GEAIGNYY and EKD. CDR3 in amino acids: CACDTLGARGADKPIF. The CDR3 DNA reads TGTGCCTGTGACACACTGGGGGCCCGAGGGGCCGATAAACCCATCTTT.

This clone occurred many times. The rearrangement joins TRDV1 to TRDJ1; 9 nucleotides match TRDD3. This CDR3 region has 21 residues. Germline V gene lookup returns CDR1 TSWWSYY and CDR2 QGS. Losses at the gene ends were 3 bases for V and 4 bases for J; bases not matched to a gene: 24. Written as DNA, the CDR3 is TGTGCTCTTGGGGAGGGAGGGCCCCCTCATCTAGGGGATACGCGAGTCGATAAACTCATCTTT. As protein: CALGEGGPPHLGDTRVDKLIF.

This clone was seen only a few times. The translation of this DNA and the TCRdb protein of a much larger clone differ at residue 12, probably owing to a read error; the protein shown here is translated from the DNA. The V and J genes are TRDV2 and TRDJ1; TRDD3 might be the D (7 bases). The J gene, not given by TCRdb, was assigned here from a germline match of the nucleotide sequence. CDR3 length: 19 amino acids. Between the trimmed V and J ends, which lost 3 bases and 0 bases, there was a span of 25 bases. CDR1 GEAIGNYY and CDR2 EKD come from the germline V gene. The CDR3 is CACDLGLPELGNYTDKLIF. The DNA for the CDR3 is TGTGCCTGTGACCTTGGCCTTCCCGAACTGGGGAACTACACCGATAAACTCATCTTT.

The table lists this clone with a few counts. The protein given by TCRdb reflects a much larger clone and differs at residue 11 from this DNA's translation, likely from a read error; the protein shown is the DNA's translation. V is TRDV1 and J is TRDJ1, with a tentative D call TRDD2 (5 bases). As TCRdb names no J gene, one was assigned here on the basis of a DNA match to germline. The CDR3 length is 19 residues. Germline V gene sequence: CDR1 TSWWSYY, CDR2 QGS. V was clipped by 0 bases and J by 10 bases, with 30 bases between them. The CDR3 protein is CALGELPPSLTLPERGLIF. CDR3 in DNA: TGTGCTCTTGGGGAACTTCCTCCCTCCCTCACGCTTCCCGAGAGGGGACTCATCTTT.

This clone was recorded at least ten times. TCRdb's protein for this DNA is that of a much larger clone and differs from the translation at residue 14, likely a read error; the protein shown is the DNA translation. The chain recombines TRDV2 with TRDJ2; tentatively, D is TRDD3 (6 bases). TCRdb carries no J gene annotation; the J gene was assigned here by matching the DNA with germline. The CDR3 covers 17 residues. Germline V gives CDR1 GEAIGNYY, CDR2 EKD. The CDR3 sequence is CACDTVLGTNLTARLFF. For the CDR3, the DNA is TGTGCCTGTGACACCGTACTGGGAACGAACCTGACAGCACGACTCTTCTTT.

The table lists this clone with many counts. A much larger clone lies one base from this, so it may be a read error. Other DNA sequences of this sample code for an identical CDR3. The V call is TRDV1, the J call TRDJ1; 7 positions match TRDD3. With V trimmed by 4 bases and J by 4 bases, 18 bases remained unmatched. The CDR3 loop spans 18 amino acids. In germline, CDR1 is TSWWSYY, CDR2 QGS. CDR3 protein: CALGVPLPPFSGGDKLIF. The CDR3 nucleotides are TGTGCTCTTGGGGTCCCACTCCCTCCGTTCTCTGGGGGCGATAAACTCATCTTT.

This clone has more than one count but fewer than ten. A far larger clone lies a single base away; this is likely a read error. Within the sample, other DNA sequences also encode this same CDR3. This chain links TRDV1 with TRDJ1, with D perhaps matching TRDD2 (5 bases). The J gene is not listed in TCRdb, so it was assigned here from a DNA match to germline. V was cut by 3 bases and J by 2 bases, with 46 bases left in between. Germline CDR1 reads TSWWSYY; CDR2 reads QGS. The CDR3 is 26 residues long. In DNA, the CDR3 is TGTGCTCTTGGGGAGTTACGCCACGAAGCCTTTGCCTTTCCTCATTTTTCAGTCTGGAAAACCGATAAACTCATCTTT. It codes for CALGELRHEAFAFPHFSVWKTDKLIF.

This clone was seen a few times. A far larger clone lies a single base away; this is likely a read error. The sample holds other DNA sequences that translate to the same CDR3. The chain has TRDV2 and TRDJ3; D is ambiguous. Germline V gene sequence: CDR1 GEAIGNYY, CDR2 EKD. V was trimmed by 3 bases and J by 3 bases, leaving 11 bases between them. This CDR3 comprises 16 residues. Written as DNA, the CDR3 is TGTGCCTGTGACCCCAAAAGCTACTGGGACACCCGACAGATGTTTTTC. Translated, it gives CACDPKSYWDTRQMFF.

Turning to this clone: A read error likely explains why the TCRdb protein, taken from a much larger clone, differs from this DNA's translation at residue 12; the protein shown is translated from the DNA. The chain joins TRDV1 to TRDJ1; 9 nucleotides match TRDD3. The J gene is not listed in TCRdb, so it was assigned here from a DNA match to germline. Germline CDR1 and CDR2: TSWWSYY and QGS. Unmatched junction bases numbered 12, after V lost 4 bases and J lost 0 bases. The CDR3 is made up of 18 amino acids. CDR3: CALGGYEMGDKDTDKLIF. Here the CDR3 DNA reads TGTGCTCTTGGGGGATACGAAATGGGGGATAAAGACACCGATAAACTCATCTTT.

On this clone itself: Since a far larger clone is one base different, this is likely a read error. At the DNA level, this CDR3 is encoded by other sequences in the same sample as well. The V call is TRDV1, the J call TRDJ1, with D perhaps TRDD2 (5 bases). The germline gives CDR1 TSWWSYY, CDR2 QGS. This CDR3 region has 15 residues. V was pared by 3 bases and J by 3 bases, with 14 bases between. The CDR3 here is CALGELPFCPDKLIF. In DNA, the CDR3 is TGTGCTCTTGGGGAGCTACCCTTCTGCCCCGATAAACTCATCTTT.

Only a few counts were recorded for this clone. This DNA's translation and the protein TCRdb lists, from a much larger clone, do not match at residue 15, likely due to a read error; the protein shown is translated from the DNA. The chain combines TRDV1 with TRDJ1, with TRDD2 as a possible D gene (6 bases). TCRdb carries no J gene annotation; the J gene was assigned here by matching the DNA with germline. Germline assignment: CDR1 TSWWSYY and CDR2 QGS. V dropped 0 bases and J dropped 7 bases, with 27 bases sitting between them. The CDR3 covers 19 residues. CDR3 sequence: CALGELVLRDPRGNGKLIF. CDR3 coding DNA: TGTGCTCTTGGGGAACTTGTCCTACGAGACCCACGCGGAAACGGTAAACTCATCTTT.

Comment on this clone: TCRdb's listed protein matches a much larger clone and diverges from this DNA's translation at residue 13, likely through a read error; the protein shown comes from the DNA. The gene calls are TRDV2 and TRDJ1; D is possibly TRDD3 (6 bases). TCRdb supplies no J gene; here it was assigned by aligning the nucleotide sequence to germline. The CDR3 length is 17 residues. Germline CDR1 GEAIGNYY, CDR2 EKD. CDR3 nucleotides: TGTGCCTGTGACAATCTGGGGAGCCCCGGGTACACCAATAAACTCATCTTT. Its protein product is CACDNLGSPGYTNKLIF.

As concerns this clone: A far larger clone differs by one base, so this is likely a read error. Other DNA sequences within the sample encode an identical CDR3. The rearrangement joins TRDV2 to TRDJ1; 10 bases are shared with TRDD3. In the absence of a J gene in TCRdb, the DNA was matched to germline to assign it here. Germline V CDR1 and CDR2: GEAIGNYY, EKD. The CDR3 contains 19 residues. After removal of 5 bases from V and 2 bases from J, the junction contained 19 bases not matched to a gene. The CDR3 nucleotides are TGTGCCTGTGCAGGCCTACCCCAGGGGGATACGTCACTTACCGATAAACTCATCTTT. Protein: CACAGLPQGDTSLTDKLIF.

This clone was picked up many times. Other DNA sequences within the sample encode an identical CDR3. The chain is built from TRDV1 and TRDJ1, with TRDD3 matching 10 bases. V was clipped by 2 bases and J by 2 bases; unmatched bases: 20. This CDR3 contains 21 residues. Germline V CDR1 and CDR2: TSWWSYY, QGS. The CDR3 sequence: CALGEGFLRNWGIRLTDKLIF. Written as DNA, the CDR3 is TGTGCTCTTGGGGAAGGGTTCCTACGCAACTGGGGGATCCGTCTAACCGATAAACTCATCTTT.

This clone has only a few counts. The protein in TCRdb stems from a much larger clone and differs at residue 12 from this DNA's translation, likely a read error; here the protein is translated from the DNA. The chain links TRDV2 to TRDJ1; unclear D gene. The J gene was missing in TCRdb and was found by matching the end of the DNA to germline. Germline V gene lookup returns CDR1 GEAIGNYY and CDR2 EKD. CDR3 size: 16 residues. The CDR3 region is CACDTILRKATNKLIF. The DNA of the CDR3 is TGTGCCTGTGACACCATTCTCCGCAAGGCCACCAATAAACTCATCTTT.

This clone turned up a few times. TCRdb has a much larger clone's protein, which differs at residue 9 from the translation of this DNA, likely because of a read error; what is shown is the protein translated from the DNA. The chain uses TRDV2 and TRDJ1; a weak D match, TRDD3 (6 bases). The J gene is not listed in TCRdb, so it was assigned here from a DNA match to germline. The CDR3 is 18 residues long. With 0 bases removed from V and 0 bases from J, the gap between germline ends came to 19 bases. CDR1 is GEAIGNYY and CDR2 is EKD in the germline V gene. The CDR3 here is CACDTDGGDPFYTDKLIF. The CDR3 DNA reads TGTGCCTGTGACACCGACGGGGGAGACCCCTTTTACACCGATAAACTCATCTTT.

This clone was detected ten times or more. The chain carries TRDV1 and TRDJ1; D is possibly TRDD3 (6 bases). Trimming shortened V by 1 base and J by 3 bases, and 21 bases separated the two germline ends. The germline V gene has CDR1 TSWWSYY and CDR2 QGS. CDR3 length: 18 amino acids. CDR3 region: CALGEPSPRGCAPDKLIF. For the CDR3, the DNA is TGTGCTCTTGGGGAACCCTCTCCGCGGGGATGCGCACCCGATAAACTCATCTTT.

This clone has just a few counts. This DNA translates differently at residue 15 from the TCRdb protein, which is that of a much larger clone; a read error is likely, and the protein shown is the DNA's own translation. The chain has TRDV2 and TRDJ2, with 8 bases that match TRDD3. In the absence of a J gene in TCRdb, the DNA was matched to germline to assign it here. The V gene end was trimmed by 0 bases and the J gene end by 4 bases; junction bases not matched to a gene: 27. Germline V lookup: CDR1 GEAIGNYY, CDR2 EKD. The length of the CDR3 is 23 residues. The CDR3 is CACDTVKGFEIMGDARRTAQLFF. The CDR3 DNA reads TGTGCCTGTGACACCGTAAAAGGATTCGAAATAATGGGGGATGCGCGTAGGACAGCACAACTCTTCTTT.

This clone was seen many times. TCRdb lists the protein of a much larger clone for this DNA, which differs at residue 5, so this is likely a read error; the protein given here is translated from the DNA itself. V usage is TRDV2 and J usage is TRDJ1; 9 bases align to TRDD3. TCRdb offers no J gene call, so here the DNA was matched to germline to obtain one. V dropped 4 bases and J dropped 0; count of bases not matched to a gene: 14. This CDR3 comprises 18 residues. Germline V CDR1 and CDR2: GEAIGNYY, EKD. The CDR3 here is CACERLGESATHTDKLIF. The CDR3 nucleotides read TGTGCCTGTGAGAGACTGGGGGAATCTGCAACCCACACCGATAAACTCATCTTT.

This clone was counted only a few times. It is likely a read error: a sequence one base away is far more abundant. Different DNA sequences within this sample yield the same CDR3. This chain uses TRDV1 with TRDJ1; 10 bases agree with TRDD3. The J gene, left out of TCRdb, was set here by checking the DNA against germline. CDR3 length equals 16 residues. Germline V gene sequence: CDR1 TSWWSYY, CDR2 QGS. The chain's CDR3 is CALGLGTGGCADKLIF. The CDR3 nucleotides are TGTGCTCTGGGACTAGGGACTGGGGGATGCGCCGACAAACTCATCTTT.

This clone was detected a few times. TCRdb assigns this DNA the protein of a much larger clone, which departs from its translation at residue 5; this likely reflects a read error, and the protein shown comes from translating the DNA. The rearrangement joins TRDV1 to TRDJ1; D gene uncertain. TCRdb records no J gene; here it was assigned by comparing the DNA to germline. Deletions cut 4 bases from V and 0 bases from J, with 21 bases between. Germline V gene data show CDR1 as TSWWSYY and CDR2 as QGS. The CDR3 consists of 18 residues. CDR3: CALGGIAQVVPHTDKLIF. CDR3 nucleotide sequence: TGTGCTCTTGGGGGAATTGCTCAAGTCGTCCCCCACACCGATAAACTCATCTTT.

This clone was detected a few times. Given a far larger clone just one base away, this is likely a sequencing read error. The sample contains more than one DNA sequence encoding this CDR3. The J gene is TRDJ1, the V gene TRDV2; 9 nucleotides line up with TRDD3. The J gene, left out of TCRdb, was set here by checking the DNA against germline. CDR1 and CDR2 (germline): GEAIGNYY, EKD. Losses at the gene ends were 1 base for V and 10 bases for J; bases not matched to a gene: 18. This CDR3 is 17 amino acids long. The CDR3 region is CACDTLDTLGDRAGLIF. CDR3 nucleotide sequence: TGTGCCTGTGACACGCTGGACACTTTGGGGGATAGGGCTGGACTCATCTTT.

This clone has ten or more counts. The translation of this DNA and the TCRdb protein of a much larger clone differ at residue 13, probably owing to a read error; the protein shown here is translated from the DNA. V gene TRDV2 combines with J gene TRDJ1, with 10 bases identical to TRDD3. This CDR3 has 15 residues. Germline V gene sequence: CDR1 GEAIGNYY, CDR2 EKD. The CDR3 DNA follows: TGTGCCTGTGACAATCTGGGGGATAAGACCGATAAACCCATCTTT. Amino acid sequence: CACDNLGDKTDKPIF.

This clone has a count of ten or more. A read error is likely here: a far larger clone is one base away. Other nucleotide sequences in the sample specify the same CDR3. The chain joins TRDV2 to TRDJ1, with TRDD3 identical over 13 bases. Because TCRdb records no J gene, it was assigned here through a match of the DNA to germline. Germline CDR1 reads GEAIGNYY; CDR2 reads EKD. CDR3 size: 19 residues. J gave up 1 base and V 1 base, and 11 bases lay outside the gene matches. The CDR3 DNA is TGTGCCTGTGACACTCTACTACTGGGGGATACGGGTTCCACCGATAAACTCATCTTT. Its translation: CACDTLLLGDTGSTDKLIF.

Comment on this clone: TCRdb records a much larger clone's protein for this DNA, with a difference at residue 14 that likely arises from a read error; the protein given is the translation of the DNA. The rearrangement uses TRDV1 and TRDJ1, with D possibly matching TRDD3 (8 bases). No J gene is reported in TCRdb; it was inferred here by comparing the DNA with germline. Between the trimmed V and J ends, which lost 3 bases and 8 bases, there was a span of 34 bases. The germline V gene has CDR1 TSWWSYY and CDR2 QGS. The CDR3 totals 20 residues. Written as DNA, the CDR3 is TGTGCTCTTGGGGATATTTCCTACCTCCGAGTCTGGGGGACACGAGTCAAACTCATCTTT. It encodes CALGDISYLRVWGTRVKLIF.

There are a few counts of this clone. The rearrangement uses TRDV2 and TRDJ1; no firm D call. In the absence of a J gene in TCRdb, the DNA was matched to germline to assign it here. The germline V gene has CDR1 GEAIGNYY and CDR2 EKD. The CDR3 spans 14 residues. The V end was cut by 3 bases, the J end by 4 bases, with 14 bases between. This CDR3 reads CACDPLREGDKLIF. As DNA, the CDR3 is TGTGCCTGTGACCCCTTACGGGAGGGCGATAAACTCATCTTT.

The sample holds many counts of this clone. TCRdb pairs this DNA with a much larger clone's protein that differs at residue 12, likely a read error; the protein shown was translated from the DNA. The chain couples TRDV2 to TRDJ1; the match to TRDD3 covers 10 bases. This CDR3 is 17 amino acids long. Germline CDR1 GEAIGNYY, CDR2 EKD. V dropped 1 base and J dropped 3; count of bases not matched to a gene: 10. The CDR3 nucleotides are TGTGCCTGTGACACTATTACTGGGGGATTTAACGCCGATAAACTCATCTTT. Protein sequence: CACDTITGGFNADKLIF.

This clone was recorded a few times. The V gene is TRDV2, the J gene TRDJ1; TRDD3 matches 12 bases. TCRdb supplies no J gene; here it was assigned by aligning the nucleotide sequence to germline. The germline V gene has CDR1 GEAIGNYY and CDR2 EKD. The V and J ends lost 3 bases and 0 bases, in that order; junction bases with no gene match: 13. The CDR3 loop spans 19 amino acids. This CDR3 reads CACDQLLGDTRGYTDKLIF. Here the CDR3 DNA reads TGTGCCTGTGACCAACTCCTGGGGGATACGCGGGGGTACACCGATAAACTCATCTTT.

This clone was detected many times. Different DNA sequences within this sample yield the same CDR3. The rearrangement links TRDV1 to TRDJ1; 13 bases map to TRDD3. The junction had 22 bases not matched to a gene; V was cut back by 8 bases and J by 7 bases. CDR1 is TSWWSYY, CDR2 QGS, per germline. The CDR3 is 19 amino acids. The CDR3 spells CALSLPKGDGLGDTGKLIF. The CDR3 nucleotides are TGTGCTCTTAGCCTTCCTAAGGGAGACGGACTGGGGGATACGGGTAAACTCATCTTT.